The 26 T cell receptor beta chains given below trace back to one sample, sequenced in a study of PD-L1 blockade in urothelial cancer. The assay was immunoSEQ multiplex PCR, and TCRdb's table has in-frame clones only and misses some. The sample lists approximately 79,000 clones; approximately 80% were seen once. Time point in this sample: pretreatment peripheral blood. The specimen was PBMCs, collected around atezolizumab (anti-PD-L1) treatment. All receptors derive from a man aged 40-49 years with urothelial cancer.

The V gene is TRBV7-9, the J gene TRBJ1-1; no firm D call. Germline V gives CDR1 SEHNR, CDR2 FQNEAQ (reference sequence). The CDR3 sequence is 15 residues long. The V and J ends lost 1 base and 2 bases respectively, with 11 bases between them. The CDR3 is CASSLVGRGNTEAFF. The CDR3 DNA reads TGTGCCAGCAGCTTAGTTGGCCGGGGAAACACTGAAGCTTTCTTT.

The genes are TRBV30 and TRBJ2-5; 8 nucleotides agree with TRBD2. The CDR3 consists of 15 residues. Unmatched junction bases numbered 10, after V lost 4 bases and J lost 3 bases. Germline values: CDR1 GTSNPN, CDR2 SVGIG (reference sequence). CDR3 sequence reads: CAWKMRGLVKETQYF. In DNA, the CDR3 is TGTGCCTGGAAGATGAGGGGACTAGTAAAAGAGACCCAGTACTTC.

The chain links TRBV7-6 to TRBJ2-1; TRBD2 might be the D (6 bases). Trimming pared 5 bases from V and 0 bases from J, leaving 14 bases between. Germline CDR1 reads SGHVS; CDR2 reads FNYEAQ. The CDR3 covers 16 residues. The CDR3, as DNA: TGTGCCAGCAGCCCCCTTGCGGGAAGCTCCTACAATGAGCAGTTCTTC. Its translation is CASSPLAGSSYNEQFF.

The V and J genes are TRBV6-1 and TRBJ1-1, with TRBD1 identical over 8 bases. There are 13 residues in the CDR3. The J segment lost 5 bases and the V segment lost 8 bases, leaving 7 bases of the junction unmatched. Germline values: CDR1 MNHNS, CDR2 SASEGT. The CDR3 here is CASPPTGGTEAFF. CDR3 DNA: TGTGCCAGCCCCCCCACAGGGGGAACTGAAGCTTTCTTT.

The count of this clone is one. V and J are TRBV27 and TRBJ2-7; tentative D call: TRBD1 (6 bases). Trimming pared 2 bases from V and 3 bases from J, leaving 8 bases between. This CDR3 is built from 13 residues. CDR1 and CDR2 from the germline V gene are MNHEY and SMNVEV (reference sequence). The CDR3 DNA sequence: TGTGCCAGCAGTTTAGTAGGGGGCTACGAGCAGTACTTC. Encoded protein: CASSLVGGYEQYF.

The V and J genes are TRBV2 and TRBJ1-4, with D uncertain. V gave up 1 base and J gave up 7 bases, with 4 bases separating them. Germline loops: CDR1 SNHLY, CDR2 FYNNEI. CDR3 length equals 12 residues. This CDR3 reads CASSEGSEKLFF. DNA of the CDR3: TGTGCCAGCAGTGAAGGGAGTGAAAAACTGTTTTTT.

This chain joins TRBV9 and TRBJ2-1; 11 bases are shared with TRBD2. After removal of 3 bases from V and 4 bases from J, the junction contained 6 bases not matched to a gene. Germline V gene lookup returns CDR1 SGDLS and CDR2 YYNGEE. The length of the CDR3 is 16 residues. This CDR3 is CASSATGTSGYNEQFF. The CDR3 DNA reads TGTGCCAGCAGCGCAACCGGGACTAGCGGATACAATGAGCAGTTCTTC.

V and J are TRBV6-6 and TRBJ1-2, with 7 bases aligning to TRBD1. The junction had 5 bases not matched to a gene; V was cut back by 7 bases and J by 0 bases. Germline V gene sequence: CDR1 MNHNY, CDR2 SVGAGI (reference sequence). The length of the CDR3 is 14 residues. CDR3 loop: CASKGAYSNYGYTF. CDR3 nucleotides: TGTGCCAGCAAGGGGGCATACTCTAACTATGGCTACACCTTC.

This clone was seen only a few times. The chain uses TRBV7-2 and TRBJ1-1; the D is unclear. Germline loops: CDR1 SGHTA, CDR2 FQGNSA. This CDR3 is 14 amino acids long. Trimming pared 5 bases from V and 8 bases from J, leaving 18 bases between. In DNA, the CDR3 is TGTGCCAGCAGCCCCGCAGTATGGGGAGGCGAAGCTTTCTTT. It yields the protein CASSPAVWGGEAFF.

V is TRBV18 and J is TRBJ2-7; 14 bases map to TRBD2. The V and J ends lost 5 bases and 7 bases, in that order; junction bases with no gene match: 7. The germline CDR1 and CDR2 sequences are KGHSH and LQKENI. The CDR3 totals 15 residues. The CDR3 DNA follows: TGTGCCAGCTCAACGTCGGGACTAGCGGGAGCAGAGCAGTACTTC. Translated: CASSTSGLAGAEQYF.

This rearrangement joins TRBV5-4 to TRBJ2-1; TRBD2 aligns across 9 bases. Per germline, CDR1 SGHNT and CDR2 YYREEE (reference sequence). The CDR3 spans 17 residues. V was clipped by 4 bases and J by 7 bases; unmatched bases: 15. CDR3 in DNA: TGTGCCAGCAGCCCCCCCGCGGCGGGAGGGCCGGGGAATGAGCAGTTCTTC. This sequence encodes CASSPPAAGGPGNEQFF.

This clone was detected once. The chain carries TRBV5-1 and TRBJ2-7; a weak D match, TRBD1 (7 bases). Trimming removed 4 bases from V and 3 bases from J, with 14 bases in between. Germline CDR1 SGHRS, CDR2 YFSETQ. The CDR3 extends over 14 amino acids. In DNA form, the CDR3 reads TGCGCCAGCAGCGCGGGACAGCAGAACTACGAGCAGTACTTC. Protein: CASSAGQQNYEQYF. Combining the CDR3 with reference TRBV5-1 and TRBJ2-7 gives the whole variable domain KAGVTQTPRYLIKTRGQQVTLSCSPISGHRSVSWYQQTPGQGLQFLFEYFSETQRNKGNFPGRFSGRQFSNSRSEMNVSTLELGDSALYLCASSAGQQNYEQYFGPGTRLTVT.

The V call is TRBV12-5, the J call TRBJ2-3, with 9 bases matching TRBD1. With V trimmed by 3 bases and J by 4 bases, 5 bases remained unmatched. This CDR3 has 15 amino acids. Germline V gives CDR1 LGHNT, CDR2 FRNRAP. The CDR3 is CASGFGTGRADTQYF. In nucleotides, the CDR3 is TGTGCTAGTGGTTTCGGGACAGGGCGCGCAGATACGCAGTATTTT.

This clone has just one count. The CDR3 nucleotides are TGTGCCAGCAGTTACTCGAGGTCCGAAAAACTGTTTTTT. Residues: CASSYSRSEKLFF. This sequence joins TRBV6-5 and TRBJ1-4; D not certain. The CDR3 is 13 residues long. V lost 0 bases, J lost 8 bases, and 7 bases lay in between. Germline CDR1 MNHEY, CDR2 SVGAGI.

This CDR3 is CASQAREGLRSSYNEQFF. As DNA, the CDR3 is TGTGCCAGCCAAGCCCGGGAGGGCCTTAGAAGCTCCTACAATGAGCAGTTCTTC. This chain joins TRBV18 and TRBJ2-1; 8 nucleotides match TRBD2. The J segment lost 0 bases and the V segment lost 8 bases, leaving 15 bases of the junction unmatched. The length of the CDR3 is 18 residues. Germline V gene lookup returns CDR1 KGHSH and CDR2 LQKENI.

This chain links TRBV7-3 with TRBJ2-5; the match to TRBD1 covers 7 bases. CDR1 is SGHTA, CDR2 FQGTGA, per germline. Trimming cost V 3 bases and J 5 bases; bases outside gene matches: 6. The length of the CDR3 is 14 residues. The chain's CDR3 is CASSFTGAEETQYF. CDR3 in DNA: TGTGCCAGCAGCTTTACAGGGGCGGAGGAGACCCAGTACTTC.

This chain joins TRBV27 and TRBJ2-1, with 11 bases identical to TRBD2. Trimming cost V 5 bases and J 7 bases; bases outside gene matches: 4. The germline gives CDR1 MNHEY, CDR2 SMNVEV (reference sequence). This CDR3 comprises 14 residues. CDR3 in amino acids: CASSLPSGRNEQFF. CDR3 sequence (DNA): TGTGCCAGCAGTCTACCTAGCGGGAGGAATGAGCAGTTCTTC.

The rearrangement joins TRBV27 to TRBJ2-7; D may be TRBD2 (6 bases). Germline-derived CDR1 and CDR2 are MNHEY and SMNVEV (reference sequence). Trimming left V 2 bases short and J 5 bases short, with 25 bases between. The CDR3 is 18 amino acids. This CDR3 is CASSLSYQEGPPEDEQYF. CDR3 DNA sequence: TGTGCCAGCAGTTTAAGTTATCAGGAGGGGCCGCCCGAGGACGAGCAGTACTTC.

CDR3 protein: CASNRGAVSTDTQYF. CDR3 DNA sequence: TGCGCCAGCAACCGGGGGGCGGTTTCCACAGATACGCAGTATTTT. This chain links TRBV5-1 with TRBJ2-3; TRBD2 might be the D (7 bases). Trimming cost V 6 bases and J 2 bases, with 16 bases left between them. Germline V gene sequence: CDR1 SGHRS, CDR2 YFSETQ. The CDR3 is made up of 15 amino acids.

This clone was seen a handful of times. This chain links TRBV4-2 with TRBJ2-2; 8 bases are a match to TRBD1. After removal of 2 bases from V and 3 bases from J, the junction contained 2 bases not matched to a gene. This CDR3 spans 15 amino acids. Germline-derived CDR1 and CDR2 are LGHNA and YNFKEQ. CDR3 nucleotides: TGTGCCAGCAGCCAATTGGACAGGGACACCGGGGAGCTGTTTTTT. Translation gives CASSQLDRDTGELFF.

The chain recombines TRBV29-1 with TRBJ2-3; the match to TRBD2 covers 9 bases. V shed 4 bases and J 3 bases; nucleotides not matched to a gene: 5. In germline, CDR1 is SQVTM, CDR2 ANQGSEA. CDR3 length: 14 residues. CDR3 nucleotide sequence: TGCAGCGTTGTAAGACTAGCGGATACAGATACGCAGTATTTT. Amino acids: CSVVRLADTDTQYF.

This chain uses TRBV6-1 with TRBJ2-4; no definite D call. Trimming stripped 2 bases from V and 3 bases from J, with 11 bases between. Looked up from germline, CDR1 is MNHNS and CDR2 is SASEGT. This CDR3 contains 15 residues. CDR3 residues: CASSEPGSDKNIQYF. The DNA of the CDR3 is TGTGCCAGCAGTGAACCAGGATCTGACAAAAACATTCAGTACTTC.

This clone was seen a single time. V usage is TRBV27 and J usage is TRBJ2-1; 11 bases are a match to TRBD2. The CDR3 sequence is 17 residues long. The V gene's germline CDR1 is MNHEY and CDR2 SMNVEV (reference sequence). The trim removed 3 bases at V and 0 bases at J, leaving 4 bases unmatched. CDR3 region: CASSFSGRASSYNEQFF. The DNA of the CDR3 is TGTGCCAGCAGTTTTAGCGGGAGGGCGAGCTCCTACAATGAGCAGTTCTTC.

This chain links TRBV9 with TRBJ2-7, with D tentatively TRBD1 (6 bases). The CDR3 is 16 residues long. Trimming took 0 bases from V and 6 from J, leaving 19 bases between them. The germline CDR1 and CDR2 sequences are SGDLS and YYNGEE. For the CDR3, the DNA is TGTGCCAGCAGCGTAGTTTCTGAGGGTAGCAGGGGCGAGCAGTACTTC. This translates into CASSVVSEGSRGEQYF.

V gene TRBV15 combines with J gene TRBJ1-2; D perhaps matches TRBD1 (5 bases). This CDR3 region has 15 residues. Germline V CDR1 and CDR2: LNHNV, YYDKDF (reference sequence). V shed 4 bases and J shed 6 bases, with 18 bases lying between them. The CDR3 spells CATSITAGRRDGYTF. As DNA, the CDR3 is TGTGCCACCAGCATAACCGCGGGACGGCGGGATGGCTACACCTTC.

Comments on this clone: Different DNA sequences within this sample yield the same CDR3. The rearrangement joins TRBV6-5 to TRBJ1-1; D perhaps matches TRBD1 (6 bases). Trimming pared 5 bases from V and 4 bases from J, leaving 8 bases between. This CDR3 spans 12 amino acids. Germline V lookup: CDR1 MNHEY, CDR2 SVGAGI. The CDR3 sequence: CASSRGGTEAFF. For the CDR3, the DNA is TGTGCCAGCAGTAGAGGGGGCACTGAAGCTTTCTTT.